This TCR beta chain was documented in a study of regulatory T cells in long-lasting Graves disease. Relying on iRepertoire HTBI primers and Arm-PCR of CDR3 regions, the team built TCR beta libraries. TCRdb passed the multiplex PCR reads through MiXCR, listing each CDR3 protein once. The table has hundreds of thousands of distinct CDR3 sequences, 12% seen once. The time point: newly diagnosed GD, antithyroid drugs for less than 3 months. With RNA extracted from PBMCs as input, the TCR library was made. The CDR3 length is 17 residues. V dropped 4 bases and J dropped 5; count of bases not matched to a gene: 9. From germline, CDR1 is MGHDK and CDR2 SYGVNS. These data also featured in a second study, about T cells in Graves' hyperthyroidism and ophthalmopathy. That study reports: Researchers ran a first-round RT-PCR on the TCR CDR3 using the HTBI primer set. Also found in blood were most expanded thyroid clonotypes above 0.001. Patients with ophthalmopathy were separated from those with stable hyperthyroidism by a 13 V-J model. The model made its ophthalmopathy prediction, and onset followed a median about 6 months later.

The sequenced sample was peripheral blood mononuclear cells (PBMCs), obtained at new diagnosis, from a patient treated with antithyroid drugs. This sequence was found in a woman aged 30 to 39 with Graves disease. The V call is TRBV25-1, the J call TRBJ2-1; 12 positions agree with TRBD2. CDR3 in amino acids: CASSAYPLAGGHNEQFF. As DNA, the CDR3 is TGTGCCAGCAGTGCCTATCCACTAGCGGGAGGCCACAATGAGCAGTTCTTC.